These 5 T cell receptor beta chains share one sample of origin, sequenced in a study of cytomegalovirus exposure and HLA in healthy donors. PCR primers comprised 60 Vbeta and 13 Jbeta primers. Using immunoSEQ multiplex PCR, the repertoire was profiled, and TCRdb retains in-frame clones only, with some absent. The profile shows roughly 130,000 clones, roughly 84% of them singletons. Sequenced material: PBMCs. All receptors derive from a man aged 50-59 years in good health and CMV-seronegative.

The chain employs TRBV6-1 and TRBJ1-5; D is possibly TRBD1 (5 bases). The V and J ends lost 3 bases and 5 bases respectively, with 14 bases between them. Looked up from germline, CDR1 is MNHNS and CDR2 is SASEGT. This CDR3 is built from 15 residues. The CDR3 region has the DNA TGTGCCAGCAGTGACCTTCACAAGGGGTATCAGCCCCAGCATTTT. This codes for CASSDLHKGYQPQHF.

The rearrangement links TRBV6-1 to TRBJ1-2; 12 bases fit TRBD1. The CDR3 consists of 15 residues. V trimming: 5 bases; J trimming: 3 bases; junction bases outside the gene matches: 4. From germline, CDR1 is MNHNS and CDR2 SASEGT. The CDR3 is CASSKGQGADYGYTF. The CDR3 DNA follows: TGTGCCAGCAGTAAGGGACAGGGGGCTGACTATGGCTACACCTTC.

The gene calls are TRBV7-9 and TRBJ2-5; D is uncertain. CDR3 length: 13 amino acids. Germline V gene data show CDR1 as SEHNR and CDR2 as FQNEAQ (reference sequence). The ends were cut back, 4 bases at V and 5 bases at J, with 11 bases in the middle. The CDR3 DNA reads TGTGCCAGCAGCTCATACACGTTGGAGACCCAGTACTTC. This gives the protein CASSSYTLETQYF.

V and J are TRBV5-4 and TRBJ2-5, with TRBD2 matching over 9 bases. Germline CDR1 is SGHNT and CDR2 is YYREEE (reference sequence). This CDR3 region has 15 residues. V lost 0 bases and J lost 5; bases outside the gene matches: 5. The CDR3 loop is CASSLDGRGGETQYF. The DNA for the CDR3 is TGTGCCAGCAGCTTGGACGGGCGGGGGGGTGAGACCCAGTACTTC.

The chain uses TRBV6-1 and TRBJ1-5, with D possibly matching TRBD1 (5 bases). Germline V lookup: CDR1 MNHNS, CDR2 SASEGT. Trimming shortened V by 7 bases and J by 2 bases, and 15 bases separated the two germline ends. This CDR3 has 15 residues. CDR3 in amino acids: CASNAGWGGNQPQHF. CDR3 DNA: TGTGCCAGCAACGCGGGCTGGGGGGGCAATCAGCCCCAGCATTTT.